The present TCR beta chain was sequenced within a study of CD8+ T cells in alopecia areata. Across the whole study: Patients took tofacitinib for 6 to 18 months, followed by 6 drug-free months. Study-wide results and caveats: Scalp and blood retained many expanded lesional clones during tofacitinib. The study found tofacitinib significantly decreased scalp clonality and expanded CD8+ clones among the top 100. Especially in alopecia totalis/universalis, lesional scalp showed greater clonality than normal scalp did.

Treatment here: oral pan-JAK inhibitor, 5-10 mg twice daily. The ends lost 4 bases at V and 5 bases at J; junction bases unmatched: 6. In germline, CDR1 is GTSNPN, CDR2 SVGIG (reference sequence). CDR3 length: 13 residues. It was cDNA, reverse transcribed from extracted RNA, that served as the sequencing template. The method was immunoSEQ multiplex PCR; TCRdb's version includes in-frame clones alone and lacks a portion of them. In the table there are 210,000 or so clones, just over 65% of which are singletons. Comment on this clone: The target antigen is unknown.

This receptor was obtained from a human donor with alopecia areata. Sequenced material: CD4+ T cells sorted from blood, taken at approximately week 44, from a patient treated with tofacitinib. The chain has TRBV30 and TRBJ1-1; 8 bases fit TRBD1. CDR3 coding DNA: TGTGCCTGGAATGGGGACAGGTCGACTGAAGCTTTCTTT. Translation gives CAWNGDRSTEAFF.